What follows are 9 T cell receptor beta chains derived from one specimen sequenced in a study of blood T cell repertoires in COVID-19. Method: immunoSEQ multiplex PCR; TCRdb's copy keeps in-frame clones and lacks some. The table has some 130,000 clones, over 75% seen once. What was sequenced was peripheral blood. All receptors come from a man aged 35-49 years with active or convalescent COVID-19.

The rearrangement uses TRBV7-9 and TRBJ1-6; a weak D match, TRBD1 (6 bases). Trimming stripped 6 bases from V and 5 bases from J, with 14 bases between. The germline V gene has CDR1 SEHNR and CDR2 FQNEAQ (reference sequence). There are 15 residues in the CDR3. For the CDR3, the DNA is TGTGCCAGCAGTATACAGGGAACTCATAATTCACCCCTCCACTTT. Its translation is CASSIQGTHNSPLHF.

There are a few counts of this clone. CDR3 in DNA: TGTGCCAGCATCCAGGCAGGGACTAGCCGTAGAACCTACGAGCAGTACTTC. It specifies CASIQAGTSRRTYEQYF. The chain carries TRBV21-1 and TRBJ2-7; the D call of TRBD2 is as the table states it, not checked on the DNA. TRBV21-1 is a recognized pseudogene. The CDR3 has 17 residues.

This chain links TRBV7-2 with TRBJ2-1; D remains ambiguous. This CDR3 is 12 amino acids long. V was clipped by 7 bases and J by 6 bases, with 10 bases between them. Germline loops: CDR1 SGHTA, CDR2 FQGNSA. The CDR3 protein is CASNDRGNEQFF. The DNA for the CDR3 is TGTGCCAGCAACGACCGAGGCAATGAGCAGTTCTTC.

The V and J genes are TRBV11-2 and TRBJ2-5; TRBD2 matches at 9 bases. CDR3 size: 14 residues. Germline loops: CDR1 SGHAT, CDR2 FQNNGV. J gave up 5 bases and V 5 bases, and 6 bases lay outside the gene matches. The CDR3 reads CASSPWTSEETQYF. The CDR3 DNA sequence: TGTGCCAGCAGCCCCTGGACTAGCGAGGAGACCCAGTACTTC.

As DNA, the CDR3 is TGTGCCAGCAGCCCCCACGGGGCTGGGGCCAACGTCCTGACTTTC. Protein product: CASSPHGAGANVLTF. The V call is TRBV7-9, the J call TRBJ2-6; TRBD2 is a possible D gene (5 bases). V lost 5 bases and J 2 bases, leaving 10 bases between the germline ends. Germline CDR1 reads SEHNR; CDR2 reads FQNEAQ (reference sequence). The CDR3 is made up of 15 amino acids.

The chain's CDR3 is CASSYGAAREKLFF. The DNA of the CDR3 is TGTGCCAGCAGTTACGGGGCGGCTAGGGAAAAACTGTTTTTT. This chain joins TRBV6-5 and TRBJ1-4; a weak D match, TRBD1 (5 bases). The CDR3 consists of 14 residues. The germline gives CDR1 MNHEY, CDR2 SVGAGI. The V end was cut by 2 bases, the J end by 8 bases, with 12 bases between.

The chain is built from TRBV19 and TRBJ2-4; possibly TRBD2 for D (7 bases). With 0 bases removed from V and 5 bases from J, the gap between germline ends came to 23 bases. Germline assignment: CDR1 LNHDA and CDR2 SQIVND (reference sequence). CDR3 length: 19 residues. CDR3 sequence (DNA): TGTGCCAGTAGTATAGATCGTGGAGGGGGGGCGCCTTTGGAAAACATTCAGTACTTC. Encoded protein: CASSIDRGGGAPLENIQYF.

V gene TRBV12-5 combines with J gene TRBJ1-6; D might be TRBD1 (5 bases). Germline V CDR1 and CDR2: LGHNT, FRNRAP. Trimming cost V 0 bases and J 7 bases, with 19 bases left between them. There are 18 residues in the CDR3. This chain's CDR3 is CASGLVLGGWQENSPLHF. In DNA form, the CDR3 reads TGTGCTAGTGGTTTGGTACTGGGGGGGTGGCAGGAGAATTCACCCCTCCACTTT.

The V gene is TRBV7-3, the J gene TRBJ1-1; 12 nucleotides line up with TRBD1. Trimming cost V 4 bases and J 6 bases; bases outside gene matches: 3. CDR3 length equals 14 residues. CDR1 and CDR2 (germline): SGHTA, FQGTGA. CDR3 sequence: CASSSGQGASEAFF. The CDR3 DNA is TGTGCCAGCAGCTCGGGACAGGGGGCCTCTGAAGCTTTCTTT.